This T cell receptor beta chain came from a study of metastatic and nonmetastatic thyroid tumors. Germline CDR1 SGHRS, CDR2 YFSETQ. The V end was cut by 4 bases, the J end by 1 base, with 11 bases between. This CDR3 is 15 amino acids long. TCRdb re-clonotyped the PCR reads through MiXCR. The data hold 30,000 to 45,000 clones, with 25% to 30% observed a single time. All patients were untreated before thyroid surgery. The receptor comes from a male donor with papillary thyroid cancer or a benign thyroid nodule (not recorded which). Some clones in this sample may be carry-over from other donors' samples. V and J are TRBV5-1 and TRBJ2-2; weak D call: TRBD1 (6 bases). Sequencing used blood. CDR3 in amino acids: CASSVRDKNTGELFF. CDR3 sequence (DNA): TGCGCCAGCAGCGTCCGGGACAAGAACACCGGGGAGCTGTTTTTT.